This T cell receptor beta chain was found in a study of regulatory T cells in long-lasting Graves disease. General study findings and limits: Graves' patients with persistent disease showed TCR diversity lower than patients newly diagnosed. A limited number of samples was an acknowledged limitation.

Indicated time point: newly diagnosed GD, antithyroid drugs for less than 3 months. PBMC RNA was the source of the TCR library. Staff drew about 8.2 milliliters of peripheral blood into EDTA tubes. The V and J ends lost 4 bases and 9 bases, in that order; junction bases with no gene match: 8. The CDR3 loop spans 15 amino acids. Germline assignment: CDR1 SGHRS and CDR2 YFSETQ. This clonotype was detected many times. Its antigen is not identified. Construction of TCR beta libraries relied on iRepertoire HTBI primers and on Arm-PCR targeting CDR3 regions. TCRdb called the multiplex PCR reads again in MiXCR, with one record for every CDR3 protein. The repertoire holds approximately 400,000 distinct CDR3 sequences, with roughly 15% as singletons. These data also formed part of another study, on T cells in Graves' hyperthyroidism and ophthalmopathy. Turning to that study: Initially, a first-round RT-PCR of the TCR CDR3 employed the HTBI primer set.

The chain joins TRBV5-1 to TRBJ2-1, with TRBD2 identical over 12 bases. The clonotype comes from a middle-aged woman with Graves disease. This material consisted of peripheral blood mononuclear cells (PBMCs), taken at new diagnosis, from a patient treated with antithyroid drugs. DNA for the CDR3: TGCGCCAGCAGCAGCCGACTAGCGGGAGTCAGTGAGCAGTTCTTC. It is translated as CASSSRLAGVSEQFF.